A single sample is the source of the 27 T cell receptor beta chains below, sequenced in a study of shared clonotypes between healthy human individuals. CD8 cells classed as naive were CD45RO-negative and positively selected for CCR7, excluding terminally differentiated effector memory CD45RA+ cells. Data came from immunoSEQ multiplex PCR; TCRdb stores just in-frame clones and leaves some out. The sample has about 1,800,000 clones, roughly 95% seen once. The sample taken for sequencing was naive CD8+ T cells sorted from blood. These receptors originate from a man aged 18-30 years in good health.

Regarding this clone: Other nucleotide sequences in the sample specify the same CDR3. J is TRBJ2-2 and V is TRBV9; a possible D gene is TRBD2 (5 bases). The CDR3 extends over 13 amino acids. The germline gives CDR1 SGDLS, CDR2 YYNGEE. V lost 1 base to trimming and J lost 4 bases, with 5 bases between them. The CDR3 coding sequence is TGTGCCAGCAGCGTAAGCGGCACCGGGGAGCTGTTTTTT. This gives the protein CASSVSGTGELFF.

This clone was observed a single time. The chain couples TRBV7-9 to TRBJ1-2; the match to TRBD1 covers 7 bases. The V gene end was trimmed by 3 bases and the J gene end by 4 bases; junction bases not matched to a gene: 5. The CDR3 covers 14 residues. Germline V gene data show CDR1 as SEHNR and CDR2 as FQNEAQ (reference sequence). The CDR3 sequence is CASSFRDSPYGYTF. CDR3 in DNA: TGTGCCAGCAGCTTCCGGGACAGTCCCTATGGCTACACCTTC.

The genes are TRBV6-1 and TRBJ2-7; 8 bases match TRBD1. This CDR3 is 17 amino acids long. Germline V gene sequence: CDR1 MNHNS, CDR2 SASEGT. Trimming removed 1 base from V and 1 base from J; junction bases left unmatched: 9. The CDR3 nucleotides are TGTGCCAGCAGTGAAGGCCCCCAGGGGGCTGGGTCCTACGAGCAGTACTTC. Translating it yields CASSEGPQGAGSYEQYF.

This chain connects TRBV19 to TRBJ2-2; no clear D gene. This CDR3 comprises 14 residues. CDR1 and CDR2 (germline): LNHDA, SQIVND (reference sequence). Trimming took off 5 bases at V and 5 bases at J, with 12 bases between the two ends. CDR3 residues: CASSPGTLTGELFF. DNA for the CDR3: TGTGCCAGTAGTCCAGGCACCCTGACCGGGGAGCTGTTTTTT.

The gene calls are TRBV6-1 and TRBJ2-3; tentatively, D is TRBD2 (7 bases). V lost 1 base, J lost 4 bases, and 21 bases lay in between. Germline V CDR1 and CDR2: MNHNS, SASEGT. The CDR3 consists of 18 residues. The CDR3 region is CASSEGLPSRGAADTQYF. The CDR3 DNA reads TGTGCCAGCAGTGAAGGACTCCCAAGTCGGGGGGCTGCAGATACGCAGTATTTT.

The rearrangement links TRBV5-8 to TRBJ2-1; 12 nucleotides agree with TRBD1. This CDR3 has 17 amino acids. V lost 0 bases, J lost 6 bases, and 7 bases stayed unmatched. Germline V gene lookup returns CDR1 SGHTS and CDR2 YDEGEE. The CDR3 region has the DNA TGTGCCAGCAGCTTGGGGTCAGGGACAGGGGGCACCAATGAGCAGTTCTTC. Translating gives CASSLGSGTGGTNEQFF.

This clone was counted a single time. This chain connects TRBV12-5 to TRBJ2-7; unclear D gene. Germline loops: CDR1 LGHNT, CDR2 FRNRAP. V dropped 2 bases and J dropped 7 bases, with 9 bases sitting between them. The CDR3 covers 12 residues. As DNA, the CDR3 is TGTGCTAGTGGTTTGATCCTCTGGGAGCAGTACTTC. Amino acids: CASGLILWEQYF. Full variable domain (outside the CDR3, taken from reference TRBV12-5 and TRBJ2-7): DARVTQTPRHKVTEMGQEVTMRCQPILGHNTVFWYRQTMMQGLELLAYFRNRAPLDDSGMPKDRFSAEMPDATLATLKIQPSEPRDSAVYFCASGLILWEQYFGPGTRLTVT.

Concerning this clone itself: Other DNA sequences in the sample encode the same CDR3. The rearrangement uses TRBV6-5 and TRBJ1-1; D may be TRBD1 (5 bases). Trimming stripped 0 bases from V and 0 bases from J, with 8 bases between. Germline V gives CDR1 MNHEY, CDR2 SVGAGI. The CDR3 has 15 residues. The CDR3 protein is CASSYSPGLNTEAFF. The DNA of the CDR3 is TGTGCCAGCAGTTACTCTCCAGGGTTGAACACTGAAGCTTTCTTT.

The rearrangement joins TRBV13 to TRBJ2-2; 9 bases are shared with TRBD2. CDR1 is PRHDT and CDR2 is FYEKMQ in the germline V gene (reference sequence). J was trimmed by 4 bases and V by 1 base; bases with no gene match: 7. The CDR3 runs to 17 residues. CDR3 amino acids: CASSLEDSGSSTGELFF. The CDR3 bases are TGTGCCAGCAGCTTAGAAGATAGCGGGAGTTCCACCGGGGAGCTGTTTTTT.

The chain links TRBV27 to TRBJ1-6; 8 bases align to TRBD1. The germline V gene encodes CDR1 MNHEY and CDR2 SMNVEV (reference sequence). The V segment lost 5 bases and the J segment 3 bases; nucleotides outside the gene matches: 6. CDR3 length: 16 amino acids. This CDR3 reads CASSMNTGGYNSPLHF. The CDR3 region has the DNA TGTGCCAGCAGTATGAACACAGGGGGCTATAATTCACCCCTCCACTTT.

The V and J genes are TRBV13 and TRBJ1-1, with 8 bases identical to TRBD1. Losses at the gene ends were 5 bases for V and 6 bases for J; bases not matched to a gene: 8. The CDR3 is 14 residues long. The germline V gene encodes CDR1 PRHDT and CDR2 FYEKMQ (reference sequence). The CDR3 is CASSQGTGGAEAFF. CDR3 bases: TGTGCCAGCAGCCAGGGGACAGGAGGCGCTGAAGCTTTCTTT. Full variable domain (remainder filled in from reference TRBV13 and TRBJ1-1): AAGVIQSPRHLIKEKRETATLKCYPIPRHDTVYWYQQGPGQDPQFLISFYEKMQSDKGSIPDRFSAQQFSDYHSELNMSSLELGDSALYFCASSQGTGGAEAFFGQGTRLTVV.

The chain uses TRBV6-6 and TRBJ2-1; D gene ambiguous. The CDR3 is 14 residues long. With 2 bases removed from V and 0 bases from J, the gap between germline ends came to 5 bases. CDR1 and CDR2 from the germline V gene are MNHNY and SVGAGI (reference sequence). The DNA for the CDR3 is TGTGCCAGCAGTTACGTACCCTCCTACAATGAGCAGTTCTTC. Its protein is CASSYVPSYNEQFF.

CDR3 DNA: TGTGCCAGCAGTATAGTGGGACAGGGCAACAATGAGCAGTTCTTC. Protein product: CASSIVGQGNNEQFF. The gene calls are TRBV28 and TRBJ2-1; the match to TRBD1 covers 9 bases. This CDR3 is built from 15 residues. The V and J ends lost 5 bases and 5 bases, in that order; junction bases with no gene match: 7. The germline V gene encodes CDR1 MDHEN and CDR2 SYDVKM.

This clone was seen a single time. The DNA for the CDR3 is TGCGCCAGCACCCTAACAGATATCCCCGGGGAGCTGTTTTTT. Protein: CASTLTDIPGELFF. The chain combines TRBV5-1 with TRBJ2-2; D is unclear. V gave up 6 bases and J gave up 6 bases, with 15 bases separating them. CDR3 length: 14 amino acids. CDR1 is SGHRS and CDR2 is YFSETQ in the germline V gene.

Comment on this clone: Within the sample, other DNA sequences also encode this same CDR3. The rearrangement uses TRBV4-1 and TRBJ2-7; TRBD2 agrees at 12 bases. Germline values: CDR1 MGHRA, CDR2 YSYEKL. The CDR3 runs to 15 residues. V dropped 0 bases and J dropped 7; count of bases not matched to a gene: 4. The CDR3, as DNA: TGCGCCAGCAGCCAAGATCGACTAGCGGGAGATGAGCAGTACTTC. Translated, it gives CASSQDRLAGDEQYF.

The chain is built from TRBV5-4 and TRBJ2-1; D gene unclear. The germline gives CDR1 SGHNT, CDR2 YYREEE (reference sequence). CDR3 length: 11 amino acids. V was trimmed by 8 bases and J by 8 bases, leaving 11 bases between them. CDR3 protein: CASRSSHEQFF. CDR3 nucleotide sequence: TGTGCCAGTCGCTCTTCTCATGAGCAGTTCTTC.

The chain employs TRBV19 and TRBJ1-5, with D possibly being TRBD1 (5 bases). Deletions cut 9 bases from V and 2 bases from J, with 11 bases between. Germline CDR1 reads LNHDA; CDR2 reads SQIVND (reference sequence). The length of the CDR3 is 13 residues. The CDR3 DNA follows: TGTGCCAGCTGGGGGGACGGCAATCAGCCCCAGCATTTT. This sequence encodes CASWGDGNQPQHF. Together with reference TRBV19 and TRBJ1-5, the CDR3 gives the full variable domain: DGGITQSPKYLFRKEGQNVTLSCEQNLNHDAMYWYRQDPGQGLRLIYYSQIVNDFQKGDIAEGYSVSREKKESFPLTVTSAQKNPTAFYLCASWGDGNQPQHFGDGTRLSIL.

The gene calls are TRBV12-5 and TRBJ2-7; 11 bases are shared with TRBD1. The CDR3 has 15 residues. Germline-derived CDR1 and CDR2 are LGHNT and FRNRAP. V trimming: 6 bases; J trimming: 5 bases; junction bases outside the gene matches: 9. The CDR3 region is CASGPGQGALHEQYF. The DNA for the CDR3 is TGTGCTAGTGGCCCCGGACAGGGGGCCCTTCACGAGCAGTACTTC.

To note about this clone: The same CDR3 arises from other DNA sequences in this sample as well. The genes are TRBV4-3 and TRBJ2-1; 7 bases match TRBD2. The CDR3 covers 14 residues. CDR1 and CDR2 from the germline V gene are LGHNA and YSLEER. Germline trimming cut 0 bases from V and 5 bases from J; bases unmatched to any gene: 1. As DNA, the CDR3 is TGCGCCAGCAGCCAAGATCGGGGGGACAATGAGCAGTTCTTC. Translated: CASSQDRGDNEQFF.

The sample holds one count of this clone. The V and J genes are TRBV7-9 and TRBJ2-1; 7 bases are a match to TRBD2. J was trimmed by 8 bases and V by 1 base; bases with no gene match: 11. Per germline, CDR1 SEHNR and CDR2 FQNEAQ (reference sequence). There are 16 residues in the CDR3. The chain's CDR3 is CASSLVTAGRIDEQFF. CDR3 DNA sequence: TGTGCCAGCAGCTTAGTGACAGCCGGGAGGATCGATGAGCAGTTCTTC.

This chain connects TRBV11-2 to TRBJ2-1; perhaps TRBD2 as D (6 bases). The CDR3 loop spans 15 amino acids. The germline V gene encodes CDR1 SGHAT and CDR2 FQNNGV. Trimming cost V 1 base and J 5 bases, with 12 bases left between them. The CDR3 loop reads CASSLVVGGDNEQFF. The CDR3 DNA follows: TGTGCCAGCAGCTTAGTAGTAGGCGGGGACAATGAGCAGTTCTTC.

The chain uses TRBV5-1 and TRBJ1-1; possible D gene TRBD1, 5 bases. Germline lookup yields CDR1 SGHRS and CDR2 YFSETQ. V lost 4 bases and J lost 3, with 10 bases in between. The CDR3 extends over 13 amino acids. CDR3 bases: TGCGCCAGCAGCCTGGGGGACTACACTGAAGCTTTCTTT. Protein product: CASSLGDYTEAFF.

The chain has TRBV9 and TRBJ1-3; no definite D call. The germline V and J ends were trimmed by 3 bases and 2 bases, with 6 bases remaining between them. Germline CDR1 SGDLS, CDR2 YYNGEE. The CDR3 has 13 amino acids. The CDR3 sequence is CASSDGAGNTIYF. The CDR3 region has the DNA TGTGCCAGCAGCGATGGCGCTGGAAACACCATATATTTT.

The rearrangement links TRBV9 to TRBJ2-1, with 7 bases matching TRBD2. V lost 0 bases to trimming and J lost 8 bases; unmatched junction nucleotides: 5. CDR1 SGDLS and CDR2 YYNGEE come from the germline V gene. The CDR3 runs 14 residues. In DNA, the CDR3 is TGTGCCAGCAGCGTAGGGGGAGGGAGGGATGAGCAGTTCTTC. Protein product: CASSVGGGRDEQFF.

The chain employs TRBV9 and TRBJ2-3, with D possibly TRBD2 on 6 matching bases. The CDR3 runs to 13 residues. From germline, CDR1 is SGDLS and CDR2 YYNGEE. Trimming took off 0 bases at V and 8 bases at J, with 10 bases between the two ends. The CDR3 region has the DNA TGTGCCAGCAGCGTAGGGGGGGAGACTACGCAGTATTTT. Its protein product is CASSVGGETTQYF.

The CDR3 here is CAWREANSNQPQHF. As DNA, the CDR3 is TGTGCCTGGAGAGAGGCTAATAGCAATCAGCCCCAGCATTTT. The V call is TRBV30, the J call TRBJ1-5, with D unclear. Germline CDR1 GTSNPN, CDR2 SVGIG (reference sequence). The CDR3 consists of 14 residues. The germline V and J ends were trimmed by 3 bases and 0 bases, with 9 bases remaining between them.

The rearrangement joins TRBV4-1 to TRBJ2-3; 7 bases map to TRBD1. J gave up 2 bases and V 3 bases, and 8 bases lay outside the gene matches. The CDR3 is 16 residues long. Germline CDR1 is MGHRA and CDR2 is YSYEKL. CDR3 region: CASSHPLGQNTDTQYF. CDR3 coding DNA: TGCGCCAGCAGCCATCCCCTGGGACAGAACACAGATACGCAGTATTTT.